This TCR beta chain was sequenced during a study of neurological immune-mediated disorders. This clonotype has ten or more counts. As yet, its antigen is unknown. Losses at the gene ends were 5 bases for V and 2 bases for J; bases not matched to a gene: 7. Germline CDR1 is SGHRS and CDR2 is YFSETQ. The CDR3 runs 15 residues. Regarding the study as a whole: Whereas HTLV-1-associated myelopathy showed the most TCR clonal expansion, multiple sclerosis showed the least, with levels below those of healthy controls. Because no CDR3 amino acid sequences were shared across subjects by expanded clones, private repertoires were suggested in all groups.

The starting material, 2 million PBMCs stored at -80 C, gave rise to the unsorted libraries. Synthesis of cDNA used 5'RACE (with 10-nucleotide random UMIs). TCRdb re-derived calls from the 5' RACE reads in MiXCR, one entry per CDR3 protein. This sample has 59,000 or so distinct CDR3 sequences, with about an eighth found just once. What was sequenced was PBMCs. This receptor was obtained from a woman in her fifties or sixties with HTLV-1-associated myelopathy (HAM/TSP). The J gene is TRBJ1-1, the V gene TRBV5-1, with 9 bases fitting TRBD1. CDR3 in DNA: TGCGCCAGCAGGAAGGACAGGGGTGAAAACACTGAAGCTTTCTTT. It specifies CASRKDRGENTEAFF.